These 20 T cell receptor beta chains came from one sample sequenced in a study of T cells in Graves' hyperthyroidism and ophthalmopathy. RNA transcripts provided the source from which TCR beta CDR3 regions were amplified. Initially, a first-round RT-PCR of the TCR CDR3 employed the HTBI primer set. TCRdb reanalysed the multiplex PCR reads using MiXCR and keeps one entry per CDR3 protein. The sample lists about 250,000 distinct CDR3 sequences, approximately 20% occurring once. Input material: blood. These receptors came from a young man with Graves' ophthalmopathy.

This clonotype was seen a few times. The chain carries TRBV11-3 and TRBJ2-2, with 9 bases lining up with TRBD1. Germline CDR1 SGHNT, CDR2 YENEEA. The CDR3 has 18 amino acids. V lost 0 bases and J lost 0; bases outside the gene matches: 5. The CDR3 nucleotides are TGTGCCAGCAGCTTAGATTTCAGGGACAGGGCGAACACCGGGGAGCTGTTTTTT. It yields the protein CASSLDFRDRANTGELFF.

A few counts support this clonotype. J is TRBJ1-6 and V is TRBV28; D is unclear. Trimming shortened V by 5 bases and J by 2 bases, and 10 bases separated the two germline ends. The CDR3 has 15 residues. Looked up from germline, CDR1 is MDHEN and CDR2 is SYDVKM. DNA of the CDR3: TGTGCCAGCAGTCCACCTCGGACCTATAATTCACCCCTCCACTTT. It encodes CASSPPRTYNSPLHF.

This clonotype was detected many times. The genes are TRBV2 and TRBJ1-1; no clear D gene. The V end was cut by 7 bases, the J end by 10 bases, with 19 bases between. The CDR3 extends over 13 amino acids. Germline CDR1 is SNHLY and CDR2 is FYNNEI. The CDR3 is CASTRQFGGGAFF. Written as DNA, the CDR3 is TGTGCCAGCACCCGACAATTTGGTGGAGGAGCTTTCTTT.

The chain employs TRBV24-1 and TRBJ2-3; D perhaps matches TRBD1 (6 bases). This CDR3 is 17 amino acids long. Germline V CDR1 and CDR2: KGHDR, SFDVKD. Trimming took off 2 bases at V and 0 bases at J, with 14 bases between the two ends. CDR3 region: CATSDSSTGVSTDTQYF. The CDR3 nucleotides are TGTGCCACCAGTGATTCATCGACAGGTGTCAGCACAGATACGCAGTATTTT.

The chain is built from TRBV5-8 and TRBJ2-7; 7 nucleotides match TRBD1. The CDR3 runs to 13 residues. The germline CDR1 and CDR2 sequences are SGHTS and YDEGEE. J gave up 5 bases and V 5 bases, and 7 bases lay outside the gene matches. The DNA of the CDR3 is TGTGCCAGCAGAGCTCGACAGGGAGACGAGCAGTACTTC. Protein sequence: CASRARQGDEQYF.

Only a few counts were recorded for this clonotype. This chain joins TRBV6-2 or TRBV6-3 and TRBJ1-6; D possibly corresponds to TRBD1 (5 bases). Germline V CDR1 and CDR2: MNHEY, SVGEGT. The CDR3 totals 14 residues. Trimming took off 9 bases at V and 9 bases at J, with 18 bases between the two ends. This CDR3 reads CASKVSGNRSPLHF. CDR3 in DNA: TGTGCCAGTAAAGTCTCAGGGAACCGTTCACCCCTCCACTTT.

The gene calls are TRBV7-9 and TRBJ1-1; D call uncertain. Trimming shortened V by 5 bases and J by 2 bases, and 3 bases separated the two germline ends. The CDR3 has 11 amino acids. CDR1 is SEHNR, CDR2 FQNEAQ, per germline (reference sequence). CDR3 amino acids: CASSVNTEAFF. DNA for the CDR3: TGTGCCAGCAGCGTAAACACTGAAGCTTTCTTT.

This clonotype has ten or more counts. The chain carries TRBV11-2 and TRBJ2-1; no clear D. Germline CDR1 is SGHAT and CDR2 is FQNNGV. The CDR3 totals 12 residues. The V and J ends lost 10 bases and 6 bases respectively, with 13 bases between them. CDR3 sequence reads: CATSPDRNEQFF. CDR3 sequence (DNA): TGTGCCACAAGCCCAGATCGCAATGAGCAGTTCTTC.

This chain uses TRBV28 with TRBJ2-7, with 11 bases identical to TRBD2. The CDR3 sequence is 17 residues long. V lost 2 bases, J lost 6 bases, and 12 bases stayed unmatched. From germline, CDR1 is MDHEN and CDR2 SYDVKM. The CDR3: CASSLVAGGPDVGEQYF. For the CDR3, the DNA is TGTGCCAGCAGTTTAGTAGCGGGAGGGCCTGACGTCGGCGAGCAGTACTTC.

The genes are TRBV10-3 and TRBJ2-7; D might be TRBD1 (5 bases). V was clipped by 6 bases and J by 1 base, with 16 bases between them. Germline V gene sequence: CDR1 ENHRY, CDR2 SYGVKD. The CDR3 contains 15 residues. CDR3 coding DNA: TGTGCCATCAGGGACGACAGTGTGGGATCCTACGAGCAGTACTTC. This encodes CAIRDDSVGSYEQYF.

This chain's CDR3 is CASSGMLDQPQHF. The CDR3 DNA reads TGTGCCAGCAGTGGAATGCTCGATCAGCCCCAGCATTTT. The chain recombines TRBV6-1 with TRBJ1-5; D remains unclear. Germline V gene sequence: CDR1 MNHNS, CDR2 SASEGT. The CDR3 consists of 13 residues. Trimming removed 4 bases at V and 5 bases at J, with 9 bases between.

The rearrangement links TRBV6-1 to TRBJ2-5; D is unclear. CDR1 and CDR2 (germline): MNHNS, SASEGT. Trimming took off 9 bases at V and 5 bases at J, with 16 bases between the two ends. The CDR3 totals 13 residues. CDR3 region: CASKGGRKETQYF. DNA for the CDR3: TGTGCCAGTAAGGGCGGACGAAAGGAGACCCAGTACTTC.

The chain carries TRBV6-7 and TRBJ2-5; the match to TRBD2 covers 7 bases. Being an ORF, TRBV6-7 has a function that is uncertain. V dropped 2 bases and J dropped 5; count of bases not matched to a gene: 5. This CDR3 is 14 amino acids long. CDR3 sequence (DNA): TGTGCCAGCAGTTACCGGACTAGTAGTGAGACCCAGTACTTC. It translates to CASSYRTSSETQYF.

This clonotype was detected many times. The rearrangement uses TRBV28 and TRBJ2-1, with 10 bases fitting TRBD2. Germline V gene lookup returns CDR1 MDHEN and CDR2 SYDVKM. V lost 6 bases, J lost 7 bases, and 9 bases stayed unmatched. The length of the CDR3 is 15 residues. The CDR3 sequence is CASSPTGTSVNEQFF. In nucleotides, the CDR3 is TGTGCCAGCAGCCCAACCGGGACTAGCGTGAATGAGCAGTTCTTC.

This clonotype turned up a few times. The genes are TRBV7-8 and TRBJ1-3, with D possibly matching TRBD1 (5 bases). There are 17 residues in the CDR3. Germline V gene sequence: CDR1 SGHVS, CDR2 FQNEAQ. Trimming cost V 1 base and J 1 base, with 14 bases left between them. Here the CDR3 reads CASSLVPSGRSGNTIYF. DNA for the CDR3: TGTGCCAGCAGCTTAGTCCCCTCAGGGCGATCTGGAAACACCATATATTTT.

The chain employs TRBV19 and TRBJ2-7; tentative D call: TRBD1 (6 bases). The germline V gene has CDR1 LNHDA and CDR2 SQIVND (reference sequence). Trimming cost V 6 bases and J 2 bases, with 17 bases left between them. The CDR3 has 15 amino acids. CDR3 sequence (DNA): TGTGCCAGTAGCCGGGACACCACATCGGCCTACGAGCAGTACTTC. Its translation: CASSRDTTSAYEQYF.

This rearrangement joins TRBV7-6 to TRBJ1-1, with D uncertain. Per the germline V gene, CDR1 is SGHVS and CDR2 is FNYEAQ. This CDR3 region has 13 residues. Trimming cost V 6 bases and J 0 bases, with 8 bases left between them. CDR3 in DNA: TGTGCCAGCAGGAGTCAGGTGAACACTGAAGCTTTCTTT. Translated: CASRSQVNTEAFF.

This clonotype has at least ten counts. The rearrangement links TRBV5-5 to TRBJ1-2; a possible D gene is TRBD1 (6 bases). The CDR3 covers 14 residues. V lost 4 bases and J lost 3, with 13 bases in between. Germline CDR1 and CDR2: SGHKS and YYEKEE (reference sequence). CDR3 amino acids: CASSTEAGDYGYTF. The DNA for the CDR3 is TGTGCCAGCAGCACCGAGGCAGGGGACTATGGCTACACCTTC.

The table lists this clonotype with many counts. The CDR3 nucleotides read TGTGCCAGCAGAAGAAGGGGACTAGCGGAGTTCGGGGGAAAGAGCACAGATACGCAGTATTTT. It is translated as CASRRRGLAEFGGKSTDTQYF. J is TRBJ2-3 and V is TRBV11-2, with TRBD2 matching 11 bases. Looked up from germline, CDR1 is SGHAT and CDR2 is FQNNGV. The CDR3 covers 21 residues. J was trimmed by 0 bases and V by 6 bases; bases with no gene match: 20.

The rearrangement links TRBV20-1 to TRBJ1-1; D gene ambiguous. The germline gives CDR1 DFQATT, CDR2 SNEGSKA (reference sequence). This CDR3 spans 12 amino acids. Trimming cost V 5 bases and J 0 bases, with 7 bases left between them. CDR3 nucleotides: TGCAGTGCTCCCGGGGTGAACACTGAAGCTTTCTTT. This translates into CSAPGVNTEAFF.